The sample holds many counts of the clone carrying this T cell receptor (beta chain). The antigen remains undetermined. CDR1 is SGHTA, CDR2 FQGNSA, per germline. Trimming left V 7 bases short and J 7 bases short, with 16 bases between. The CDR3 totals 13 residues. This record comes from a study of blood T cells in healthy people across ages. Overall study context: About one barcoded beta molecule per two T cells was the capture yield of template switching. Notes on the study in general: Naive CD4+ cells and diversity were both higher in long-lived donors than in aged donors.

A second PCR, run for roughly 7 to 12 cycles, used a sample-barcoded 5' primer plus a J-beta primer mix. TCRdb ran MiXCR on the 5' RACE reads and lists one entry per CDR3 protein. Here the sample spans approximately 810,000 distinct CDR3 sequences, around 28% being singletons. The sequence derives from a woman aged 80 or over in good health. Specimen: blood. V usage is TRBV7-2 and J usage is TRBJ1-2; D possibly corresponds to TRBD1 (5 bases). CDR3: CASTIQGRRGYTF. CDR3 nucleotide sequence: TGTGCCAGCACCATTCAGGGTCGGCGTGGCTACACCTTC.